This T cell receptor beta chain was recorded in a study of cytomegalovirus exposure and HLA in healthy donors. PCR amplification relied on 60 Vbeta primers (plus 13 Jbeta primers). Using immunoSEQ multiplex PCR, the repertoire was profiled, and TCRdb retains in-frame clones only, with some absent. The sample holds 110,000 or so clones, roughly 76% seen once. Germline V gene sequence: CDR1 LGHNA, CDR2 YSLEER. The CDR3 is 13 amino acids. The V gene lost 4 bases and the J gene lost 4 bases, with 10 bases spanning the gap. The V and J genes are TRBV4-3 and TRBJ2-5; possibly TRBD1 for D (5 bases). The sequenced material came from PBMCs. This clonotype was sampled from a woman between 50 and 59 years old in good health and CMV-seropositive. CDR3 sequence reads: CASSLTVTETQYF. CDR3 bases: TGCGCCAGCAGCCTGACAGTTACAGAGACCCAGTACTTC.